This T cell receptor (beta chain) was retrieved from a study of blood T cells in healthy people across ages. CDR3 size: 15 residues. Germline V CDR1 and CDR2: LNHDA, SQIVND (reference sequence). Trimming pared 7 bases from V and 2 bases from J, leaving 12 bases between. Alongside a J-beta primer mix, a sample-barcoded 5' primer served in a second PCR lasting roughly 6 to 11 cycles. TCRdb fed the 5' RACE reads into MiXCR, producing one record per CDR3 protein. This sample has around 900,000 distinct CDR3 sequences, with approximately 50% found just once. The rearrangement uses TRBV19 and TRBJ2-6; D call uncertain. The material sequenced was blood. This TCR came from a woman aged 60 to 75 in good health. CDR3 amino acids: CASTGMGTGANVLTF. Written as DNA, the CDR3 is TGTGCCAGTACCGGTATGGGGACTGGGGCCAACGTCCTGACTTTC.